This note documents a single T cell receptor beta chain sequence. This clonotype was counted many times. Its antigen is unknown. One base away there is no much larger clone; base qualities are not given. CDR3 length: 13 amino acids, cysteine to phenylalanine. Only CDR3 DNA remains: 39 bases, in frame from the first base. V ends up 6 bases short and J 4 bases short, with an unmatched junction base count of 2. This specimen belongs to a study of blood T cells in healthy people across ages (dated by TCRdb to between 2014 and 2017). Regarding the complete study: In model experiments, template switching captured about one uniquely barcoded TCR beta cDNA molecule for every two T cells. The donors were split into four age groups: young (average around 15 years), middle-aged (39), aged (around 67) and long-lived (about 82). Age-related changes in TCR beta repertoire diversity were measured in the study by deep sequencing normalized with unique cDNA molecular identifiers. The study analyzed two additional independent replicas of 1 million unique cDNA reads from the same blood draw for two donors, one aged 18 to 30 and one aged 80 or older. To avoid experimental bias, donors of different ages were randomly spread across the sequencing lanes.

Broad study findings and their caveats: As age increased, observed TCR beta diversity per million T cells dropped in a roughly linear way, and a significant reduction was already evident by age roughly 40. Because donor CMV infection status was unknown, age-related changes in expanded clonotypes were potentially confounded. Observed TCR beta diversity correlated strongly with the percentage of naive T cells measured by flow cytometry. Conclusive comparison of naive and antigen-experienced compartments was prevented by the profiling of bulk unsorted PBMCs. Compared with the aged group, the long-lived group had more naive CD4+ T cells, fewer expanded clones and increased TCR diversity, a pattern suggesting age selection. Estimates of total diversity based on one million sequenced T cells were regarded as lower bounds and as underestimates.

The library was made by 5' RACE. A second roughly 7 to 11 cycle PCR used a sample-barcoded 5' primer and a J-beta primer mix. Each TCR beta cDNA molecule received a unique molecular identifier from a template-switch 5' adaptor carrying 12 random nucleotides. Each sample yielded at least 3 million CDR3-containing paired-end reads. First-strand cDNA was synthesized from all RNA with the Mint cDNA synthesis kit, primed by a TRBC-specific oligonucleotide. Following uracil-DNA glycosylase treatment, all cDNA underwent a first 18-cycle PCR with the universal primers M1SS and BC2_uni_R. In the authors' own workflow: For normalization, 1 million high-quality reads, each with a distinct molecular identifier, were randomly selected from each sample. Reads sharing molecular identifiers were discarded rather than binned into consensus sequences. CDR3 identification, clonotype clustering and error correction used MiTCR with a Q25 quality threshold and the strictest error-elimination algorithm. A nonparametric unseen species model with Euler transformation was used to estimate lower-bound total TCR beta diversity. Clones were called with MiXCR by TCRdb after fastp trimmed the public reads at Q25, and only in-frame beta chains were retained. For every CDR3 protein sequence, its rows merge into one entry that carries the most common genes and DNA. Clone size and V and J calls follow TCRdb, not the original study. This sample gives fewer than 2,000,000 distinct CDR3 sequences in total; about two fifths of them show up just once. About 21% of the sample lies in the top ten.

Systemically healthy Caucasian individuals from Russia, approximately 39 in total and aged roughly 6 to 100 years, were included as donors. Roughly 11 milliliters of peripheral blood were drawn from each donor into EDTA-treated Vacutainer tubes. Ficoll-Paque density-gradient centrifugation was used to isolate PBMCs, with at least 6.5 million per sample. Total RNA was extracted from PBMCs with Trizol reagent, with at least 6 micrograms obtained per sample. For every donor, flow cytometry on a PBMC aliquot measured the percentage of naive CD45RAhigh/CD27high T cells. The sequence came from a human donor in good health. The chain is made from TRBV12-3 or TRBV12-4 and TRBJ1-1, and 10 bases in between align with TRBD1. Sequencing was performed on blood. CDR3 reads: CASSRTGGTEAFF. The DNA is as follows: TGTGCCAGCAGCCGGACAGGGGGCACTGAAGCTTTCTTT.